Shown below are 31 T cell receptor beta chains from a single sample sequenced in a study of control samples from healthy donors and cancer patients. The assay was immunoSEQ multiplex PCR, and TCRdb's table has in-frame clones only and misses some. The data contain about 150,000 clones, just under 95% of them singletons. The sequenced sample consisted of PBMCs. The receptors come from a man aged 55 to 69 with colorectal cancer.

Only one count was recorded for this clone. The chain has TRBV12-3 or TRBV12-4 and TRBJ1-2, with 7 bases aligning to TRBD1. The CDR3 has 13 residues. After removal of 7 bases from V and 4 bases from J, the junction contained 6 bases not matched to a gene. The CDR3 DNA follows: TGTGCCAGCACCACGACAGGGACCTATGGCTACACCTTC. Its translation is CASTTTGTYGYTF.

The chain couples TRBV3-1 (or the pseudogene TRBV3-2) to TRBJ2-7; TRBD2 agrees at 10 bases. CDR3 length equals 15 residues. Germline CDR1 reads LGHDT; CDR2 reads YNNKEL (reference sequence). Trimming at V came to 1 base and at J to 6 bases, leaving 6 bases not matched to a gene. CDR3 in amino acids: CASSQASGGASEQYF. CDR3 in DNA: TGTGCCAGCAGCCAAGCAAGCGGGGGGGCCTCCGAGCAGTACTTC.

The CDR3 spells CASTPTLTSTDTQYF. DNA for the CDR3: TGCGCCAGCACCCCGACCCTTACTAGCACAGATACGCAGTATTTT. This sequence joins TRBV5-1 and TRBJ2-3; the D is unclear. Looked up from germline, CDR1 is SGHRS and CDR2 is YFSETQ. This CDR3 is 15 amino acids long. Trimming left V 6 bases short and J 0 bases short, with 14 bases between.

The chain carries TRBV19 and TRBJ1-4; no firm D call. The CDR3 length is 14 residues. V lost 3 bases to trimming and J lost 5 bases, with 10 bases between them. Germline values: CDR1 LNHDA, CDR2 SQIVND (reference sequence). The CDR3 spells CASSIERMNEKLFF. Here the CDR3 DNA reads TGTGCCAGTAGTATTGAACGGATGAATGAAAAACTGTTTTTT.

This rearrangement joins TRBV5-4 to TRBJ1-2, with D hard to call. The germline V and J ends were trimmed by 1 base and 8 bases, with 9 bases remaining between them. This CDR3 contains 12 residues. Germline loops: CDR1 SGHNT, CDR2 YYREEE (reference sequence). CDR3 sequence (DNA): TGTGCCAGCAGCTTGCTATGGGAGGGCTACACCTTC. This sequence encodes CASSLLWEGYTF.

The chain employs TRBV6-1 and TRBJ2-7; the match to TRBD1 covers 9 bases. Losses at the gene ends were 3 bases for V and 3 bases for J; bases not matched to a gene: 6. CDR1 and CDR2 (germline): MNHNS, SASEGT. The CDR3 runs 15 residues. CDR3 nucleotides: TGTGCCAGCAGTGAGGGTGGGACAGGGATCTACGAGCAGTACTTC. It translates to CASSEGGTGIYEQYF.

The chain has TRBV5-4 and TRBJ1-2; TRBD1 is a possible D gene (5 bases). The length of the CDR3 is 15 residues. The germline V and J ends were trimmed by 3 bases and 4 bases, with 16 bases remaining between them. Per the germline V gene, CDR1 is SGHNT and CDR2 is YYREEE (reference sequence). CDR3 in amino acids: CASSSWGGAGYGYTF. The DNA for the CDR3 is TGTGCCAGCAGCTCCTGGGGTGGGGCGGGCTATGGCTACACCTTC. The full variable domain, in which reference TRBV5-4 and TRBJ1-2 provide the parts outside the CDR3, is ETGVTQSPTHLIKTRGQQVTLRCSSQSGHNTVSWYQQALGQGPQFIFQYYREEENGRGNFPPRFSGLQFPNYSSELNVNALELDDSALYLCASSSWGGAGYGYTFGSGTRLTVV.

The chain carries TRBV10-3 and TRBJ1-2; D remains ambiguous. CDR1 and CDR2 from the germline V gene are ENHRY and SYGVKD. The V end lost 2 bases, the J end lost 8 bases, and 12 bases lay between the germline ends. This CDR3 region has 13 residues. CDR3 coding DNA: TGTGCCATCAGTGAGCCGAATTTAGGCGGCTACACCTTC. It is translated as CAISEPNLGGYTF.

The chain has TRBV3-1 (or the pseudogene TRBV3-2) and TRBJ2-7; 8 nucleotides match TRBD2. The V segment lost 6 bases and the J segment 3 bases; nucleotides outside the gene matches: 1. The germline V gene has CDR1 LGHDT and CDR2 YNNKEL (reference sequence). This CDR3 is 12 amino acids long. The CDR3 protein is CASRGTSYEQYF. CDR3 DNA: TGTGCCAGCAGGGGGACTAGCTACGAGCAGTACTTC.

In DNA form, the CDR3 reads TGTGCCAGCAGCCCGGGACACCAGAACACTGAAGCTTTCTTT. It yields the protein CASSPGHQNTEAFF. The genes are TRBV5-5 and TRBJ1-1, with D perhaps matching TRBD1 (6 bases). This CDR3 contains 14 residues. CDR1 is SGHKS and CDR2 is YYEKEE in the germline V gene (reference sequence). V was pared by 4 bases and J by 1 base, with 11 bases between.

The chain carries TRBV7-9 and TRBJ2-2; D remains ambiguous. V was trimmed by 5 bases and J by 7 bases, leaving 8 bases between them. The length of the CDR3 is 12 residues. Germline-derived CDR1 and CDR2 are SEHNR and FQNEAQ (reference sequence). The CDR3 DNA reads as TGTGCCAGCAGCCTACCCCGCGGGGAGCTGTTTTTT. It translates to CASSLPRGELFF.

V is TRBV6-6 and J is TRBJ2-2; 9 bases line up with TRBD1. The CDR3 has 18 amino acids. V was clipped by 5 bases and J by 4 bases; unmatched bases: 14. CDR1 and CDR2 (germline): MNHNY, SVGAGI (reference sequence). The CDR3 nucleotides are TGTGCCAGCAGTCGTTTAACCCCGGGACAGGGATTCACCGGGGAGCTGTTTTTT. Its protein product is CASSRLTPGQGFTGELFF.

The chain is built from TRBV11-2 and TRBJ2-1; D is tentatively TRBD1 or TRBD2 (5 bases each). This CDR3 region has 16 residues. V was shortened by 1 base and J by 5 bases, with 15 bases between the two germline ends. Germline V gene lookup returns CDR1 SGHAT and CDR2 FQNNGV. CDR3 nucleotides: TGTGCCAGCAGCTTAGTTACACAGGTCGGGGACAATGAGCAGTTCTTC. It yields the protein CASSLVTQVGDNEQFF. Using reference TRBV11-2 and TRBJ2-1 for the parts outside the CDR3, the full variable domain is EAGVAQSPRYKIIEKRQSVAFWCNPISGHATLYWYQQILGQGPKLLIQFQNNGVVDDSQLPKDRFSAERLKGVDSTLKIQPAKLEDSAVYLCASSLVTQVGDNEQFFGPGTRLTVL.

J is TRBJ1-2 and V is TRBV4-1; 12 bases agree with TRBD1. This CDR3 comprises 17 residues. The V and J ends lost 3 bases and 7 bases, in that order; junction bases with no gene match: 12. Germline CDR1 MGHRA, CDR2 YSYEKL. For the CDR3, the DNA is TGCGCCAGCAGCCACCCACCAAGGGACAGGGGGCGAAGTGGCTACACCTTC. Encoded protein: CASSHPPRDRGRSGYTF.

The chain couples TRBV27 to TRBJ1-2; tentative D call: TRBD1 (5 bases). The CDR3 is made up of 14 amino acids. Trimming pared 4 bases from V and 7 bases from J, leaving 16 bases between. CDR1 is MNHEY, CDR2 SMNVEV, per germline (reference sequence). The CDR3 here is CASSSPGRLGGYTF. Here the CDR3 DNA reads TGTGCCAGCAGTTCTCCGGGACGACTAGGTGGCTACACCTTC.

The CDR3 is CASSEGVNTEAFF. Here the CDR3 DNA reads TGTGCCAGCAGCGAGGGCGTGAACACTGAAGCTTTCTTT. The genes are TRBV28 and TRBJ1-1; unclear D gene. From germline, CDR1 is MDHEN and CDR2 SYDVKM. Trimming left V 6 bases short and J 0 bases short, with 8 bases between. This CDR3 region has 13 residues.

J is TRBJ2-1 and V is TRBV7-9; no clear D. CDR1 SEHNR and CDR2 FQNEAQ come from the germline V gene (reference sequence). The CDR3 consists of 12 residues. Trimming left V 6 bases short and J 10 bases short, with 13 bases between. The CDR3 coding sequence is TGTGCCAGCAGTCCTGCTACGTACGAGCAGTTCTTC. The encoded protein is CASSPATYEQFF.

The gene calls are TRBV5-5 and TRBJ1-5; TRBD1 matches 10 bases. Germline CDR1 and CDR2: SGHKS and YYEKEE (reference sequence). CDR3 size: 15 residues. Germline trimming cut 2 bases from V and 6 bases from J; bases unmatched to any gene: 5. The CDR3 region has the DNA TGTGCCAGCAGCTTAATGGGACAGGGGACTCAGCCCCAGCATTTT. Translation gives CASSLMGQGTQPQHF.

The rearrangement joins TRBV28 to TRBJ1-1; no firm D call. The CDR3 spans 12 residues. V was cut by 1 base and J by 7 bases, with 7 bases left in between. Germline V gives CDR1 MDHEN, CDR2 SYDVKM. The DNA of the CDR3 is TGTGCCAGCAGTTTATTAGACCTTGAAGCTTTCTTT. Amino acid sequence: CASSLLDLEAFF.

This clone appeared a few times. This sequence joins TRBV10-3 and TRBJ1-5, with 7 bases fitting TRBD1. CDR3 length: 15 residues. The germline V gene encodes CDR1 ENHRY and CDR2 SYGVKD. V lost 0 bases to trimming and J lost 6 bases; unmatched junction nucleotides: 5. The CDR3 protein is CAISESETGIQPQHF. The DNA for the CDR3 is TGTGCCATCAGTGAGTCGGAGACAGGGATTCAGCCCCAGCATTTT.

The gene calls are TRBV2 and TRBJ2-5; 12 bases match TRBD2. V lost 4 bases to trimming and J lost 2 bases; unmatched junction nucleotides: 5. The germline gives CDR1 SNHLY, CDR2 FYNNEI. This CDR3 has 16 amino acids. The CDR3 sequence is CASSGLAGAAQETQYF. The DNA of the CDR3 is TGTGCCAGCAGTGGACTAGCGGGGGCCGCTCAAGAGACCCAGTACTTC.

CDR3 coding DNA: TGTGCCAGTAGTCGACAGGGGCCGGCTCAGCCCCAGCATTTT. Its protein product is CASSRQGPAQPQHF. V usage is TRBV19 and J usage is TRBJ1-5, with TRBD1 matching over 8 bases. CDR3 length equals 14 residues. The germline gives CDR1 LNHDA, CDR2 SQIVND (reference sequence). The V segment lost 5 bases and the J segment 6 bases; nucleotides outside the gene matches: 6.

This sequence joins TRBV11-2 and TRBJ2-3, with 14 bases identical to TRBD2. This CDR3 region has 16 residues. CDR1 and CDR2 from the germline V gene are SGHAT and FQNNGV. J was trimmed by 1 base and V by 3 bases; bases with no gene match: 0. CDR3 coding DNA: TGTGCCAGCAGCTTGGGACTAGCGGGGGGCACAGATACGCAGTATTTT. Amino acids: CASSLGLAGGTDTQYF.

This clone has only a few counts. The chain combines TRBV24-1 with TRBJ2-3; D not certain. The CDR3 sequence is 16 residues long. V was pared by 3 bases and J by 1 base, with 13 bases between. The V gene's germline CDR1 is KGHDR and CDR2 SFDVKD. The CDR3 region is CATSDTRQVGTDTQYF. The CDR3 bases are TGTGCCACCAGTGATACAAGGCAGGTTGGCACAGATACGCAGTATTTT.

The chain links TRBV19 to TRBJ2-1; 8 nucleotides agree with TRBD1. CDR1 LNHDA and CDR2 SQIVND come from the germline V gene (reference sequence). J gave up 7 bases and V 5 bases, and 10 bases lay outside the gene matches. The CDR3 sequence is 15 residues long. In DNA form, the CDR3 reads TGTGCCAGTAGTTTAGGCCAGGGGGCGATAAATGAGCAGTTCTTC. This sequence encodes CASSLGQGAINEQFF.

This rearrangement joins TRBV27 to TRBJ1-1; maybe TRBD1 (6 bases). V lost 5 bases and J lost 1, with 11 bases in between. There are 14 residues in the CDR3. Germline V gene sequence: CDR1 MNHEY, CDR2 SMNVEV (reference sequence). In DNA, the CDR3 is TGTGCCAGCAGTGCCCGGGACACGAACACTGAAGCTTTCTTT. Its translation is CASSARDTNTEAFF.

CDR3 loop: CASSPGGDGANYGYTF. Here the CDR3 DNA reads TGTGCCAGCAGCCCTGGAGGGGACGGAGCTAACTATGGCTACACCTTC. The chain is built from TRBV6-2 or TRBV6-3 and TRBJ1-2; maybe TRBD1 (5 bases). This CDR3 is built from 16 residues. Trimming shortened V by 6 bases and J by 0 bases, and 17 bases separated the two germline ends. Germline lookup yields CDR1 MNHEY and CDR2 SVGEGT.

V is TRBV27 and J is TRBJ1-4, with D unclear. The V end lost 7 bases, the J end lost 7 bases, and 16 bases lay between the germline ends. The germline gives CDR1 MNHEY, CDR2 SMNVEV (reference sequence). CDR3 length: 14 amino acids. In DNA, the CDR3 is TGTGCCAGCACCCCATGGAACGGAGGTGAAAAACTGTTTTTT. It is translated as CASTPWNGGEKLFF.

This sequence joins TRBV11-2 and TRBJ2-7; D possibly corresponds to TRBD1 (8 bases). The CDR3 length is 15 residues. Per the germline V gene, CDR1 is SGHAT and CDR2 is FQNNGV. The ends were cut back, 4 bases at V and 6 bases at J, with 19 bases in the middle. CDR3 amino acids: CASSSPGQGGGEQYF. CDR3 coding DNA: TGTGCCAGCAGCTCCCCCGGACAGGGCGGGGGCGAGCAGTACTTC.

Of note for this clone: The same CDR3 arises from other DNA sequences in this sample as well. The rearrangement uses TRBV9 and TRBJ1-5; 7 nucleotides match TRBD1. This CDR3 region has 15 residues. Germline V gene lookup returns CDR1 SGDLS and CDR2 YYNGEE. V lost 2 bases to trimming and J lost 1 base; unmatched junction nucleotides: 3. CDR3: CASSVSTGSNQPQHF. The CDR3 DNA reads as TGTGCCAGCAGCGTCTCGACAGGGAGCAATCAGCCCCAGCATTTT.

The gene calls are TRBV6-1 and TRBJ1-5; D uncertain. The CDR3 has 16 residues. Germline V CDR1 and CDR2: MNHNS, SASEGT. V was shortened by 2 bases and J by 0 bases, with 11 bases between the two germline ends. As DNA, the CDR3 is TGTGCCAGCAGTGAATTTTCCCGAAATAGCAATCAGCCCCAGCATTTT. This encodes CASSEFSRNSNQPQHF.